Included here is one T cell receptor (beta chain) sequence, with context. Its antigen remains unknown. This entry comes from a study of Ad26.COV2.S vaccination and SARS-CoV-2 variants. Study-level points and caveats: Among vaccine recipients, spike-specific TCR breadth exceeded that of placebo recipients.

This CDR3 comprises 13 residues. V was clipped by 1 base and J by 13 bases, with 13 bases between them. CDR1 ENHRY and CDR2 SYGVKD come from the germline V gene. Repertoires were generated with immunoSEQ multiplex PCR, while TCRdb's copy carries only in-frame clones and drops some. The table lists roughly 100,000 clones, roughly 80% of them singletons. The receptor was isolated from a human donor who had recovered from COVID-19. The chain carries TRBV10-3 and TRBJ1-4; possibly TRBD1 for D (5 bases). Sequenced here: peripheral blood, sampled after recovery from COVID-19. The CDR3, as DNA: TGTGCCATCAGTGAGTGGCCAGGGAGGGGACTGTTTTTT. Translation gives CAISEWPGRGLFF.